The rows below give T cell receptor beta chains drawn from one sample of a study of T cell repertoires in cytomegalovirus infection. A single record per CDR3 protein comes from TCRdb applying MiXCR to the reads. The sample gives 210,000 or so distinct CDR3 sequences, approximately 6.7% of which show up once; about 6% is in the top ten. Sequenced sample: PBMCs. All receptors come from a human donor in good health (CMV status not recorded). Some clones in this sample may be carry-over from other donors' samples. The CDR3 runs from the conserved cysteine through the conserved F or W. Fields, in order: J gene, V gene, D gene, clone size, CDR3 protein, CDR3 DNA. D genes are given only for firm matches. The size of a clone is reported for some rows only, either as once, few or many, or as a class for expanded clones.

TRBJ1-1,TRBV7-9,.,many,CASSLEPRLGVEGTEAFF,TGTGCCAGCAGCTTAGAGCCTCGCCTAGGGGTTGAGGGCACTGAAGCTTTCTTT
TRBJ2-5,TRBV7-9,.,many,CASSLAMGYEETQYF,TGTGCCAGCAGCTTAGCAATGGGCTATGAAGAGACCCAGTACTTC
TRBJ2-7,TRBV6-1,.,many,CASQGTYEQYF,TGTGCCAGCCAGGGGACGTACGAGCAGTACTTC
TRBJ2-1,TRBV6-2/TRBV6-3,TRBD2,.,CASSYSVAGAYNEQFF,TGTGCCAGCAGTTACTCGGTAGCGGGGGCCTACAATGAGCAGTTCTTC
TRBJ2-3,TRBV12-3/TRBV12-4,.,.,CASSFGWGPRTDTQYF,TGTGCCAGCAGTTTTGGCTGGGGGCCTCGCACAGATACGCAGTATTTT
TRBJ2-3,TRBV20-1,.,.,CSAPPGGRGDTQYF,TGCAGTGCCCCCCCCGGGGGCCGCGGGGATACGCAGTATTTT
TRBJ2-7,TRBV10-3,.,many,CAISDRQGSNGEQYF,TGTGCCATCAGTGATAGACAAGGGAGTAACGGCGAGCAGTACTTC
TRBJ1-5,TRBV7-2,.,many,CASSPGGGSDQPQHF,TGTGCCAGCAGCCCAGGAGGAGGGTCCGATCAGCCCCAGCATTTT
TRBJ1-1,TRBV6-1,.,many,CASGEENTEAFF,TGTGCCAGCGGGGAGGAGAACACTGAAGCTTTCTTT
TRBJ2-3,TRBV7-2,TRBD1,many,CASTGGTGRTDTQYF,TGTGCCAGCACCGGGGGGACAGGGAGGACAGATACGCAGTATTTT
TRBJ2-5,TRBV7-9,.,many,CASSLASNQETQYF,TGTGCCAGCAGCTTAGCTAGTAACCAAGAGACCCAGTACTTC
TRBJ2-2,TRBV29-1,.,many,CSVRSGDTGELFF,TGCAGCGTTCGGTCGGGGGACACCGGGGAGCTGTTTTTT
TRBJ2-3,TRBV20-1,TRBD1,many,CSALSRDSDTQYF,TGCAGTGCACTTTCAAGGGACAGCGATACGCAGTATTTT
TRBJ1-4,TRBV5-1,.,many,CASSLEGGVGEKLFF,TGCGCCAGCAGCTTGGAAGGGGGAGTTGGTGAAAAACTGTTTTTT
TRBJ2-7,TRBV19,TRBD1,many,CASSIELGQAGHEQYF,TGTGCCAGTAGTATAGAACTGGGACAGGCGGGCCACGAGCAGTACTTC
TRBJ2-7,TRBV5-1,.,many,CASSPGDRNEQYF,TGCGCCAGCAGCCCCGGGGACCGAAACGAGCAGTACTTC
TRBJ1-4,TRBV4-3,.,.,CASSPQDPQGSGTLFF,TGCGCCAGCAGCCCGCAAGACCCACAGGGTTCGGGAACACTGTTTTTT